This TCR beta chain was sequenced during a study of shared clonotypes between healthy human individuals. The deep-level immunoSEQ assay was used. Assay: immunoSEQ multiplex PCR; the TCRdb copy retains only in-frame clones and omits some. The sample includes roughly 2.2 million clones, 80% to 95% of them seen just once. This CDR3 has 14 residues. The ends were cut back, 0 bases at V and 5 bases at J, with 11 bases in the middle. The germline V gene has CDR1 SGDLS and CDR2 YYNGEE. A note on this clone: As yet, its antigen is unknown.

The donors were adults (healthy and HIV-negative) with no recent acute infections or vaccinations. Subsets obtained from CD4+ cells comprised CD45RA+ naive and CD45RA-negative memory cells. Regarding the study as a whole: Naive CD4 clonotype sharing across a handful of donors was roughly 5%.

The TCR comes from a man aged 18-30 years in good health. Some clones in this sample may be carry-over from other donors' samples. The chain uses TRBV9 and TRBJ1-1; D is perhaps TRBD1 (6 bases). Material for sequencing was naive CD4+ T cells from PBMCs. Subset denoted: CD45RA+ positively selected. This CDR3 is CASSVEGGETEAFF. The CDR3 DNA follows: TGTGCCAGCAGCGTAGAAGGGGGGGAGACTGAAGCTTTCTTT.